Presented here are 16 T cell receptor beta chains from one specimen sequenced in a study of T-cell reconstitution after alpha-beta-depleted transplantation in children. For TCRbeta, the library was prepared with unique molecular identifiers. TCRdb processed the PCR reads anew with MiXCR; each CDR3 protein has one entry. The repertoire holds approximately 430,000 distinct CDR3 sequences, with 15% to 20% as singletons. The sequencing used PBMCs, mostly from graft donor cells, collected 360 days after TCRalphabeta/CD19-depleted stem cell transplant. The receptors were sampled from a boy in the first two years of life who had a stem cell transplant for Wiskott-Aldrich syndrome, so the T cells may come from the graft donor.

The chain has TRBV29-1 and TRBJ2-1; 9 nucleotides line up with TRBD2. Losses at the gene ends were 4 bases for V and 3 bases for J; bases not matched to a gene: 10. The CDR3 totals 16 residues. In germline, CDR1 is SQVTM, CDR2 ANQGSEA. The DNA of the CDR3 is TGCAGCGTTGGAGGGCGGGAGGGCCTAATCTACAATGAGCAGTTCTTC. It codes for CSVGGREGLIYNEQFF.

The chain uses TRBV3-1 and TRBJ2-3, with D tentatively TRBD2 (6 bases). Germline values: CDR1 LGHDT, CDR2 YNNKEL (reference sequence). Trimming cost V 1 base and J 0 bases, with 11 bases left between them. There are 16 residues in the CDR3. The CDR3 loop is CASSQALASSTDTQYF. The CDR3 DNA sequence: TGTGCCAGCAGCCAAGCCCTAGCGAGTAGCACAGATACGCAGTATTTT.

The gene calls are TRBV7-8 and TRBJ1-1, with D uncertain. Germline V gives CDR1 SGHVS, CDR2 FQNEAQ. Trimming took 2 bases from V and 3 from J, leaving 13 bases between them. The CDR3 runs 15 residues. CDR3 DNA sequence: TGTGCCAGCAGCTTATCCCGTTTAGCCTACACTGAAGCTTTCTTT. Translated, it gives CASSLSRLAYTEAFF.

This clonotype was found a few times. This chain uses TRBV19 with TRBJ2-7, with 9 bases fitting TRBD1. The CDR3 consists of 15 residues. Germline V gene data show CDR1 as LNHDA and CDR2 as SQIVND (reference sequence). Trimming took 3 bases from V and 2 from J; bases not matched to a gene: 5. The CDR3 here is CASSISGQGTYEQYF. DNA of the CDR3: TGTGCCAGTAGTATTTCGGGACAGGGAACCTACGAGCAGTACTTC. Full variable domain (missing parts from reference TRBV19 and TRBJ2-7): DGGITQSPKYLFRKEGQNVTLSCEQNLNHDAMYWYRQDPGQGLRLIYYSQIVNDFQKGDIAEGYSVSREKKESFPLTVTSAQKNPTAFYLCASSISGQGTYEQYFGPGTRLTVT.

The V gene is TRBV3-1, the J gene TRBJ1-4, with 9 bases lining up with TRBD1. J lost 5 bases, V lost 7 bases, and 8 bases had no gene match. Germline assignment: CDR1 LGHDT and CDR2 YNNKEL (reference sequence). This CDR3 has 15 residues. CDR3 in amino acids: CASKQGTGRNEKLFF. CDR3 DNA sequence: TGTGCCAGCAAACAAGGGACAGGGAGAAATGAAAAACTGTTTTTT.

The chain links TRBV6-2 or TRBV6-3 to TRBJ2-2; D possibly corresponds to TRBD1 (6 bases). Germline V gene sequence: CDR1 MNHEY, CDR2 SVGEGT. The V gene lost 0 bases and the J gene lost 7 bases, with 18 bases spanning the gap. This CDR3 is built from 17 residues. The CDR3 DNA follows: TGTGCCAGCAGTTACTCTAAAGTCCAGGGGAATAACGGGGAGCTGTTTTTT. Its protein is CASSYSKVQGNNGELFF.

This sequence joins TRBV10-3 and TRBJ2-6; D not certain. Looked up from germline, CDR1 is ENHRY and CDR2 is SYGVKD. The length of the CDR3 is 17 residues. Trimming stripped 10 bases from V and 0 bases from J, with 19 bases between. DNA for the CDR3: TGTGCCACCCTCCGACGATTTAAGAGCTCTGGGGCCAACGTCCTGACTTTC. Protein product: CATLRRFKSSGANVLTF.

In this sample, this clonotype turned up many times. The chain combines TRBV6-4 with TRBJ1-1; D may be TRBD1 (5 bases). This CDR3 spans 15 amino acids. Trimming pared 6 bases from V and 5 bases from J, leaving 19 bases between. Germline V lookup: CDR1 MRHNA, CDR2 SNTAGT. This chain's CDR3 is CASRFSGTSMTEAFF. The CDR3, as DNA: TGTGCCAGCAGATTCTCAGGGACCTCAATGACTGAAGCTTTCTTT.

This clonotype appeared a few times. The rearrangement joins TRBV11-2 to TRBJ2-7, with 11 bases matching TRBD2. The length of the CDR3 is 16 residues. V lost 2 bases, J lost 3 bases, and 6 bases stayed unmatched. Looked up from germline, CDR1 is SGHAT and CDR2 is FQNNGV. The CDR3 coding sequence is TGTGCCAGCAGCTTAATCCCTAGCGGGAGGATCTACGAGCAGTACTTC. This encodes CASSLIPSGRIYEQYF.

This sequence joins TRBV21-1 and TRBJ2-2; the table's TRBD2 call for D was not verified on the DNA. TRBV21-1 is a recognized pseudogene. The CDR3 totals 17 residues. CDR3 bases: TGTGCCAGCAGCAAAGCGCTTTTCGGGACTAGTACGGGGGAGCTGTTTTTT. Amino acid sequence: CASSKALFGTSTGELFF.

The J gene is TRBJ2-7, the V gene TRBV15; 8 bases line up with TRBD1. The V and J ends lost 1 base and 3 bases, in that order; junction bases with no gene match: 5. This CDR3 has 15 amino acids. Germline V lookup: CDR1 LNHNV, CDR2 YYDKDF (reference sequence). CDR3 DNA sequence: TGTGCCACCAGCAGAGTAAGGACAGGGAACTACGAGCAGTACTTC. This gives the protein CATSRVRTGNYEQYF.

The CDR3 protein is CASSQGVRASRSHEQYF. The CDR3 DNA sequence: TGCGCCAGCAGCCAAGGGGTCCGGGCCAGTAGAAGCCACGAGCAGTACTTC. The V and J genes are TRBV4-3 and TRBJ2-7, with D unresolved. V dropped 1 base and J dropped 5 bases, with 21 bases sitting between them. CDR1 and CDR2 from the germline V gene are LGHNA and YSLEER. The CDR3 is 17 amino acids.

The CDR3 nucleotides read TGTGCCTGGGACCCCGGGACAGAGCAGTTCTTC. Its protein is CAWDPGTEQFF. The chain uses TRBV30 and TRBJ2-1; a weak D match, TRBD1 (6 bases). The V end was cut by 5 bases, the J end by 10 bases, with 12 bases between. Germline CDR1 GTSNPN, CDR2 SVGIG (reference sequence). This CDR3 contains 11 residues.

This clonotype has just a few counts. The gene calls are TRBV13 and TRBJ2-7; D not certain. The CDR3 is 15 residues long. The V end lost 5 bases, the J end lost 5 bases, and 19 bases lay between the germline ends. The germline V gene has CDR1 PRHDT and CDR2 FYEKMQ (reference sequence). CDR3 protein: CASSPPRTHYHEQYF. The CDR3 DNA is TGTGCCAGCAGCCCACCTCGGACCCACTACCACGAGCAGTACTTC.

The sample holds many counts of this clonotype. This chain joins TRBV29-1 and TRBJ2-1; D is undetermined. Trimming left V 0 bases short and J 10 bases short, with 1 base between. The CDR3 is 9 residues long. Germline lookup yields CDR1 SQVTM and CDR2 ANQGSEA. This chain's CDR3 is CSVEEEQFF. Written as DNA, the CDR3 is TGCAGCGTTGAAGAGGAGCAGTTCTTC.

The CDR3 loop reads CASSWASGSLGGELFF. The CDR3 coding sequence is TGTGCCAGCAGCTGGGCTAGCGGGAGCTTGGGCGGGGAGCTGTTTTTT. The chain has TRBV7-6 and TRBJ2-2, with 10 nucleotides matching TRBD2. V lost 4 bases and J lost 7; bases outside the gene matches: 9. The CDR3 runs to 16 residues. Germline CDR1 and CDR2: SGHVS and FNYEAQ.